The present T cell receptor beta chain was sequenced within a study of beta chain features in type 1 diabetes. General study results and limits: Among patients with Type 1 diabetes, TCRB CDR3s were moderately but significantly shorter in every one of the four CD4+ subsets. Insertions at VDJ junctions were less frequent in type 1 diabetes patients. These patients also deleted more nucleotides at the same junctions.

What was sequenced were expressed TCRB transcripts, since all of the isolated RNA had been reverse transcribed. Assay: immunoSEQ multiplex PCR; the TCRdb copy retains only in-frame clones and omits some. The sample records fewer than 400,000 clones, roughly a tenth being singletons. CDR1 is MDHEN and CDR2 is SYDVKM in the germline V gene. The length of the CDR3 is 13 residues. The germline V and J ends were trimmed by 6 bases and 5 bases, with 8 bases remaining between them. A word on this clone: Its matching antigen is unknown.

The clonotype comes from a man aged 25 to 45 with type 1 diabetes. The sequenced sample was central memory CD4+ T cells from blood. The chain combines TRBV28 with TRBJ1-6; D gene ambiguous. The CDR3 DNA sequence: TGTGCCAGCAGGAGGAAAAATAATTCACCCCTCCACTTT. Its protein is CASRRKNNSPLHF.